Following are 27 T cell receptor beta chains from one sample sequenced in a study of blood T cell repertoires in COVID-19 (TCRdb year 2020). Library preparation was by the immunoSEQ multiplex PCR assay. In TCRdb, the immuneACCESS table is reduced to in-frame sequences with V and J assigned. These tables do not hold every clone; where another copy was compared, an unresolved V gene accounts for under half, and the others remain unexplained. This sample holds around 450,000 clones; about 85% were observed only once. The ten largest account for over 1.5% of the sample. Sequencing was done on a sample of PBMCs or T cells enriched from blood (not recorded which). The source is a woman between 18 and 30 years old with acute COVID-19.

This clone was found a few times. The chain uses TRBV11-2 and TRBJ1-1; 7 bases are a match to TRBD1. Germline V gives CDR1 SGHAT, CDR2 FQNNGV. The CDR3 length is 14 residues. Trimming removed 0 bases from V and 7 bases from J; junction bases left unmatched: 5. In DNA, the CDR3 is TGTGCCAGCAGCTTAGACAGGGGGAGCTTTGAAGCTTTCTTT. Its translation: CASSLDRGSFEAFF.

The chain has TRBV6-5 and TRBJ1-6, with a weak D call TRBD1 (5 bases). This CDR3 comprises 16 residues. Per the germline V gene, CDR1 is MNHEY and CDR2 is SVGAGI. V dropped 2 bases and J dropped 11 bases, with 19 bases sitting between them. The CDR3 loop is CASSYPGGGYRAPLHF. Written as DNA, the CDR3 is TGTGCCAGCAGTTACCCAGGCGGGGGGTATCGGGCACCCCTCCACTTT.

The sample holds one count of this clone. The chain links TRBV3-1 (or the pseudogene TRBV3-2) to TRBJ2-1; 7 bases map to TRBD2. CDR3 length: 13 amino acids. V lost 4 bases to trimming and J lost 6 bases; unmatched junction nucleotides: 3. Germline CDR1 is LGHDT and CDR2 is YNNKEL (reference sequence). The CDR3 region is CASSLTGGNEQFF. For the CDR3, the DNA is TGTGCCAGCAGCCTCACGGGGGGCAATGAGCAGTTCTTC.

This clone is a singleton in its sample. This sequence joins TRBV7-9 and TRBJ2-7; the match to TRBD1 covers 9 bases. V shed 5 bases and J 7 bases; nucleotides not matched to a gene: 6. The CDR3 extends over 13 amino acids. Germline V gene sequence: CDR1 SEHNR, CDR2 FQNEAQ (reference sequence). For the CDR3, the DNA is TGTGCCAGCAGCCTCCGGGACAGGGTGGAGCAGTACTTC. As protein: CASSLRDRVEQYF.

The rearrangement joins TRBV7-2 to TRBJ2-7; 8 positions match TRBD1. The CDR3 has 14 amino acids. V trimming: 5 bases; J trimming: 3 bases; junction bases outside the gene matches: 6. CDR1 is SGHTA, CDR2 FQGNSA, per germline. Here the CDR3 DNA reads TGTGCCAGCAGCATCGGACAGGGTCGCTACGAGCAGTACTTC. This sequence encodes CASSIGQGRYEQYF.

V usage is TRBV5-1 and J usage is TRBJ2-1, with TRBD2 matching 7 bases. Losses at the gene ends were 7 bases for V and 7 bases for J; bases not matched to a gene: 8. Germline CDR1 and CDR2: SGHRS and YFSETQ. The CDR3 loop spans 13 amino acids. The CDR3, as DNA: TGCGCCAGCGACGGGGGACTAAGAAATGAGCAGTTCTTC. Translation gives CASDGGLRNEQFF. Complete variable domain (other parts from reference TRBV5-1 and TRBJ2-1): KAGVTQTPRYLIKTRGQQVTLSCSPISGHRSVSWYQQTPGQGLQFLFEYFSETQRNKGNFPGRFSGRQFSNSRSEMNVSTLELGDSALYLCASDGGLRNEQFFGPGTRLTVL.

The rearrangement links TRBV30 to TRBJ2-2; D is possibly TRBD2 (6 bases). CDR1 GTSNPN and CDR2 SVGIG come from the germline V gene (reference sequence). The CDR3 runs to 12 residues. The CDR3 DNA reads as TGTGCTGGGAACTCGGGAGCCGGGGAGCTGTTTTTT. Amino acids: CAGNSGAGELFF.

This chain uses TRBV7-2 with TRBJ1-1, with D tentatively TRBD1 (6 bases). The germline V and J ends were trimmed by 7 bases and 6 bases, with 18 bases remaining between them. The CDR3 length is 14 residues. Germline CDR1 is SGHTA and CDR2 is FQGNSA. The CDR3 DNA reads TGTGCCAGCACCCCCGGGGGGGCGCGATCTGAAGCTTTCTTT. It translates to CASTPGGARSEAFF.

This chain connects TRBV5-5 to TRBJ1-4; possibly TRBD1 for D (6 bases). CDR3 size: 16 residues. Trimming shortened V by 3 bases and J by 6 bases, and 18 bases separated the two germline ends. Germline V gives CDR1 SGHKS, CDR2 YYEKEE (reference sequence). The CDR3 protein is CASSWTVRGADEKLFF. CDR3 bases: TGTGCCAGCAGCTGGACAGTTCGGGGGGCGGATGAAAAACTGTTTTTT.

This chain links TRBV29-1 with TRBJ2-5, with 9 positions matching TRBD1. Germline V gives CDR1 SQVTM, CDR2 ANQGSEA. The CDR3 contains 13 residues. The V gene end was trimmed by 6 bases and the J gene end by 5 bases; junction bases not matched to a gene: 7. The CDR3 loop reads CSVLTGGVETQYF. As DNA, the CDR3 is TGCAGCGTCCTGACAGGGGGTGTTGAGACCCAGTACTTC.

The chain links TRBV7-2 to TRBJ2-1, with D possibly TRBD1 on 5 matching bases. This CDR3 contains 14 residues. Germline loops: CDR1 SGHTA, CDR2 FQGNSA. Trimming took off 4 bases at V and 0 bases at J, with 7 bases between the two ends. The CDR3 DNA follows: TGTGCCAGCAGCTCGACAGACTCCTACAATGAGCAGTTCTTC. The encoded protein is CASSSTDSYNEQFF.

This clone was counted a single time. The chain carries TRBV19 and TRBJ2-5; 7 nucleotides match TRBD1. CDR1 is LNHDA and CDR2 is SQIVND in the germline V gene (reference sequence). V was clipped by 6 bases and J by 3 bases; unmatched bases: 4. This CDR3 is built from 13 residues. Here the CDR3 DNA reads TGTGCCAGTAGCTGGGACAGCGAAGAGACCCAGTACTTC. It is translated as CASSWDSEETQYF.

CDR3 sequence reads: CACGRGNNNSPLHF. DNA for the CDR3: TGTGCCTGTGGCCGGGGGAATAATAATTCACCCCTCCACTTT. This chain connects TRBV30 to TRBJ1-6; D is possibly TRBD1 (5 bases). This CDR3 has 14 amino acids. The germline V and J ends were trimmed by 6 bases and 5 bases, with 14 bases remaining between them. Germline CDR1 GTSNPN, CDR2 SVGIG (reference sequence).

As for this clone: Other DNA sequences in this specimen translate into the identical CDR3. This chain links TRBV19 with TRBJ2-1; perhaps TRBD2 as D (5 bases). V was cut by 3 bases and J by 6 bases, with 9 bases left in between. The CDR3 totals 13 residues. Germline-derived CDR1 and CDR2 are LNHDA and SQIVND (reference sequence). The DNA of the CDR3 is TGTGCCAGTAGTATTGGACTTCTCAATGAGCAGTTCTTC. Its protein is CASSIGLLNEQFF.

J is TRBJ1-3 and V is TRBV5-1, with a weak D call TRBD1 (6 bases). CDR1 and CDR2 (germline): SGHRS, YFSETQ. V was cut by 0 bases and J by 6 bases, with 10 bases left in between. This CDR3 is 14 amino acids long. CDR3 DNA sequence: TGCGCCAGCAGCTTGGAAATGGGGGCAAACACCATATATTTT. This translates into CASSLEMGANTIYF.

The V call is TRBV3-1 (or the pseudogene TRBV3-2), the J call TRBJ2-5; unclear D gene. Trimming shortened V by 4 bases and J by 4 bases, and 13 bases separated the two germline ends. The CDR3 runs to 14 residues. The germline CDR1 and CDR2 sequences are LGHDT and YNNKEL (reference sequence). The CDR3 DNA reads as TGTGCCAGCAGCCGTGGTTTAGATAGAGAGACCCAGTACTTC. Amino acids: CASSRGLDRETQYF.

The rearrangement links TRBV21-1 to TRBJ2-7; the listed D gene, TRBD1, was not tested against the DNA. TRBV21-1 is recorded as a pseudogene. This CDR3 has 11 residues. The CDR3 region has the DNA TGTGCCAGCAGCGGCAGTCGCGAGCAGTACTTC. It translates to CASSGSREQYF.

V usage is TRBV2 and J usage is TRBJ1-2, with 8 bases lining up with TRBD1. The germline V gene encodes CDR1 SNHLY and CDR2 FYNNEI. The CDR3 is 16 residues long. V was pared by 7 bases and J by 3 bases, with 13 bases of the junction left unmatched. CDR3: CASNKDRTGSDYGYTF. CDR3 coding DNA: TGTGCCAGCAACAAAGACCGGACAGGGTCGGACTATGGCTACACCTTC.

In DNA, the CDR3 is TGTGCCAGCAAGTCGGGGACAGGGGGCTACGAGCAGTACTTC. Amino acids: CASKSGTGGYEQYF. The chain uses TRBV27 and TRBJ2-7; 11 bases line up with TRBD1. V was clipped by 7 bases and J by 3 bases; unmatched bases: 5. Germline CDR1 MNHEY, CDR2 SMNVEV (reference sequence). This CDR3 is 14 amino acids long.

This clone has only one observation. The V call is TRBV2, the J call TRBJ2-5, with 8 bases lining up with TRBD1. V was pared by 7 bases and J by 1 base, with 5 bases of the junction left unmatched. In germline, CDR1 is SNHLY, CDR2 FYNNEI. This CDR3 has 14 residues. The CDR3 region has the DNA TGTGCCAGCACTCCCGGACAGGGCCAAGAGACCCAGTACTTC. Translation gives CASTPGQGQETQYF.

The rearrangement uses TRBV6-5 and TRBJ2-1; 8 bases align to TRBD2. Losses at the gene ends were 0 bases for V and 10 bases for J; bases not matched to a gene: 11. The germline V gene encodes CDR1 MNHEY and CDR2 SVGAGI. This CDR3 comprises 16 residues. The chain's CDR3 is CASSYSVGRAGVEQFF. The CDR3 DNA sequence: TGTGCCAGCAGTTACTCGGTCGGGAGGGCCGGGGTGGAGCAGTTCTTC.

This clone was detected only a few times. The chain employs TRBV6-1 and TRBJ2-1; 7 nucleotides agree with TRBD2. This CDR3 is 16 amino acids long. The germline V gene encodes CDR1 MNHNS and CDR2 SASEGT. The ends lost 1 base at V and 3 bases at J; junction bases unmatched: 6. CDR3 in amino acids: CASSEDRGVYYNEQFF. CDR3 coding DNA: TGTGCCAGCAGTGAAGATCGGGGGGTCTACTACAATGAGCAGTTCTTC.

The rearrangement uses TRBV24-1 and TRBJ2-7, with 7 bases lining up with TRBD2. Trimming removed 11 bases from V and 1 base from J; junction bases left unmatched: 7. In germline, CDR1 is KGHDR, CDR2 SFDVKD. CDR3 size: 13 residues. CDR3 coding DNA: TGTGCCATCGGGCGGGGAGGGTCCTACGAGCAGTACTTC. Translation: CAIGRGGSYEQYF.

CDR3 in amino acids: CASRDRGVAYEQYF. CDR3 nucleotide sequence: TGTGCCAGCAGGGACAGGGGAGTAGCCTACGAGCAGTACTTC. This chain joins TRBV28 and TRBJ2-7, with 9 bases that match TRBD1. Germline trimming cut 6 bases from V and 2 bases from J; bases unmatched to any gene: 5. The CDR3 covers 14 residues. In germline, CDR1 is MDHEN, CDR2 SYDVKM.

The chain has TRBV7-9 and TRBJ2-7; tentatively, D is TRBD2 (5 bases). This CDR3 has 12 amino acids. CDR1 and CDR2 from the germline V gene are SEHNR and FQNEAQ (reference sequence). Deletions cut 5 bases from V and 3 bases from J, with 8 bases between. This chain's CDR3 is CASSQTIYEQYF. The CDR3 DNA sequence: TGTGCCAGCAGCCAGACTATCTACGAGCAGTACTTC.

On this clone: The sample carries other DNA sequences with the same CDR3. The chain couples TRBV19 to TRBJ1-5; 7 bases agree with TRBD1. Germline assignment: CDR1 LNHDA and CDR2 SQIVND (reference sequence). Trimming removed 4 bases from V and 0 bases from J; junction bases left unmatched: 3. CDR3 length: 15 residues. CDR3 sequence: CASSKTGFSNQPQHF. The CDR3 DNA is TGTGCCAGTAGTAAGACAGGGTTTAGCAATCAGCCCCAGCATTTT.

The chain combines TRBV2 with TRBJ1-4; TRBD1 matches 8 bases. This CDR3 has 14 residues. The germline V gene encodes CDR1 SNHLY and CDR2 FYNNEI. The J segment lost 5 bases and the V segment lost 5 bases, leaving 4 bases of the junction unmatched. The CDR3 here is CASSWYRGNEKLFF. Written as DNA, the CDR3 is TGTGCCAGCAGTTGGTACAGGGGGAATGAAAAACTGTTTTTT.